These T cell receptor beta chains were read from a single sample in a study of T cell changes during pregnancy in multiple sclerosis. Profiled with immunoSEQ multiplex PCR; TCRdb holds only in-frame clones, not every one. The repertoire consists of 35,000 to 50,000 clones, with roughly 92% occurring once and the leading ten covering 0.67%. The sequenced sample was CD4+ T cells from peripheral blood mononuclear cells, obtained in the first trimester of pregnancy. The source is a female donor with multiple sclerosis, enrolled in a pregnancy study. The CDR3 runs from the conserved cysteine through the conserved F or W. Each record gives: CDR3 DNA, CDR3 protein, J gene, CDR3 length, V gene, D gene, clone size. D genes are given only for firm matches. For some rows the clone size is stated as once, few or many, or as a class when expanded; others skip it.

cdr3_nt: TGCGCCAGCAGCGCAGCTGGGGCCAACGTCCTGACTTTC
cdr3_aa: CASSAAGANVLTF
j_call: TRBJ2-6
cdr3_length: 13
v_call: TRBV5-1
d_call: -
clone_size: -

cdr3_nt: TGTGCCAGCAGCAGGACCTGGACAGGGAGGAACACCGGGGAGCTGTTTTTT
cdr3_aa: CASSRTWTGRNTGELFF
j_call: TRBJ2-2
cdr3_length: 17
v_call: TRBV5-6
d_call: TRBD1
clone_size: -

cdr3_nt: TGTGCCAGCAGCTGGCGACAGGAGAGCTATGGCTACACCTTC
cdr3_aa: CASSWRQESYGYTF
j_call: TRBJ1-2
cdr3_length: 14
v_call: TRBV7-9
d_call: -
clone_size: -

cdr3_nt: TGTGCCAGCTCACCCTCCCGGGTCCCAACCTACGAGCAGTACTTC
cdr3_aa: CASSPSRVPTYEQYF
j_call: TRBJ2-7
cdr3_length: 15
v_call: TRBV18
d_call: -
clone_size: -

cdr3_nt: TGTGCCAGCAGCTTTGGCAGGGCCTTTTCCTACGAGCAGTACTTC
cdr3_aa: CASSFGRAFSYEQYF
j_call: TRBJ2-7
cdr3_length: 15
v_call: TRBV7-8
d_call: -
clone_size: -

cdr3_nt: TGTGCCAGCAGTCCCCAGTCCAGGGTGGCCGAGCAGTACTTC
cdr3_aa: CASSPQSRVAEQYF
j_call: TRBJ2-7
cdr3_length: 14
v_call: TRBV6-1
d_call: -
clone_size: -

cdr3_nt: TGTGCCAGCTCACCCCTACGACTAGCGGGGTCCTACAATGAGCAGTTCTTC
cdr3_aa: CASSPLRLAGSYNEQFF
j_call: TRBJ2-1
cdr3_length: 17
v_call: TRBV18
d_call: TRBD2
clone_size: -

cdr3_nt: TGCGCCAGCAGCGAGGGACAGGGGGCCGGGGGCTACACCTTC
cdr3_aa: CASSEGQGAGGYTF
j_call: TRBJ1-2
cdr3_length: 14
v_call: TRBV5-1
d_call: TRBD1
clone_size: -

cdr3_nt: TGTGCCAGCAGCCCGAGGGACAGGGGAGGATTTGAGACCCAGTACTTC
cdr3_aa: CASSPRDRGGFETQYF
j_call: TRBJ2-5
cdr3_length: 16
v_call: TRBV7-3
d_call: TRBD1
clone_size: -

cdr3_nt: TGCAGCGTTGAAGATCTTGAGGGAAACTATGGCTACACCTTC
cdr3_aa: CSVEDLEGNYGYTF
j_call: TRBJ1-2
cdr3_length: 14
v_call: TRBV29-1
d_call: -
clone_size: -

cdr3_nt: TGTGCCAGCAGCTCGGTATTTGGGAGGGCAGGGGAGACCCAGTACTTC
cdr3_aa: CASSSVFGRAGETQYF
j_call: TRBJ2-5
cdr3_length: 16
v_call: TRBV28
d_call: TRBD2
clone_size: -

cdr3_nt: TGTGCCAGCGGAGGCGGGAGTCGCAATGAGCAGTTCTTC
cdr3_aa: CASGGGSRNEQFF
j_call: TRBJ2-1
cdr3_length: 13
v_call: TRBV6-5
d_call: TRBD2
clone_size: -

cdr3_nt: TGTGCCAGCAGCTTGGCCCGACCGGGGAACACTGAAGCTTTCTTT
cdr3_aa: CASSLARPGNTEAFF
j_call: TRBJ1-1
cdr3_length: 15
v_call: TRBV5-4
d_call: -
clone_size: -

cdr3_nt: TGCAGCGCCTTGGGGACAGGGGCTGAGCAGTTCTTC
cdr3_aa: CSALGTGAEQFF
j_call: TRBJ2-1
cdr3_length: 12
v_call: TRBV29-1
d_call: TRBD1
clone_size: -

cdr3_nt: TGCGCCAGCAGCCAAAGGGGGAGCTCCTACAATGAGCAGTTCTTC
cdr3_aa: CASSQRGSSYNEQFF
j_call: TRBJ2-1
cdr3_length: 15
v_call: TRBV4-3
d_call: -
clone_size: -

cdr3_nt: TGTGCCAGCAGCTTAGTGGGAGGCCCCGGTACGCAGTATTTT
cdr3_aa: CASSLVGGPGTQYF
j_call: TRBJ2-3
cdr3_length: 14
v_call: TRBV11-2
d_call: -
clone_size: -

cdr3_nt: TGTGCCAGCAGCCCATACCAACTATACAATGAGCAGTTCTTC
cdr3_aa: CASSPYQLYNEQFF
j_call: TRBJ2-1
cdr3_length: 14
v_call: TRBV5-6
d_call: -
clone_size: -

cdr3_nt: TGTGCCAGCAGCTTAGTCAGGGCTGAAGGGGAGCTGTTTTTT
cdr3_aa: CASSLVRAEGELFF
j_call: TRBJ2-2
cdr3_length: 14
v_call: TRBV7-6
d_call: -
clone_size: -

cdr3_nt: TGTGCCAGCCGGGGTAAGACAGGCGGCACCGGGGAGCTGTTTTTT
cdr3_aa: CASRGKTGGTGELFF
j_call: TRBJ2-2
cdr3_length: 15
v_call: TRBV6-1
d_call: -
clone_size: once

cdr3_nt: TGCGCCAGCAGCCAAGGTCCCAGAAACTACGAGCAGTACTTC
cdr3_aa: CASSQGPRNYEQYF
j_call: TRBJ2-7
cdr3_length: 14
v_call: TRBV4-1
d_call: -
clone_size: -

cdr3_nt: TGCAGTGCTGGTAGAACCGGGGAGCTGTTTTTT
cdr3_aa: CSAGRTGELFF
j_call: TRBJ2-2
cdr3_length: 11
v_call: TRBV20-1
d_call: -
clone_size: -

cdr3_nt: TGTGCCAGCAGCGCTAGCCAGTCAACTGAAGCTTTCTTT
cdr3_aa: CASSASQSTEAFF
j_call: TRBJ1-1
cdr3_length: 13
v_call: TRBV7-3
d_call: -
clone_size: -

cdr3_nt: TGTGCCAGCAGCCCGTCCCGGGACAGAGATCGGTACTTC
cdr3_aa: CASSPSRDRDRYF
j_call: TRBJ2-7
cdr3_length: 13
v_call: TRBV7-8
d_call: TRBD1
clone_size: -

cdr3_nt: TGTGCCAGCACGAGCCGGTGGACAGGGCAGGATCAGCCCCAGCATTTT
cdr3_aa: CASTSRWTGQDQPQHF
j_call: TRBJ1-5
cdr3_length: 16
v_call: TRBV27
d_call: TRBD1
clone_size: -

cdr3_nt: TGTGCCAGTAGTATCGACAGTATGAACACTGAAGCTTTCTTT
cdr3_aa: CASSIDSMNTEAFF
j_call: TRBJ1-1
cdr3_length: 14
v_call: TRBV19
d_call: -
clone_size: -

cdr3_nt: TGTGCCAGCAGTCCCCGGGGGGCGGTAGATACGCAGTATTTT
cdr3_aa: CASSPRGAVDTQYF
j_call: TRBJ2-3
cdr3_length: 14
v_call: TRBV2
d_call: -
clone_size: -

cdr3_nt: TGTGCCAGCAGCGTAGGTAGCGGGCGTCAAGAGACCCAGTACTTC
cdr3_aa: CASSVGSGRQETQYF
j_call: TRBJ2-5
cdr3_length: 15
v_call: TRBV9
d_call: TRBD2
clone_size: once

cdr3_nt: TGTGCCAGCAGCGGGACAGGGTGGGACACTGAAGCTTTCTTT
cdr3_aa: CASSGTGWDTEAFF
j_call: TRBJ1-1
cdr3_length: 14
v_call: TRBV7-9
d_call: TRBD1
clone_size: -

cdr3_nt: TGTGCCAGCAGTTTACTAGCGGGAGGTCAAGAGACCCAGTACTTC
cdr3_aa: CASSLLAGGQETQYF
j_call: TRBJ2-5
cdr3_length: 15
v_call: TRBV28
d_call: TRBD2
clone_size: -

cdr3_nt: TGCAGCGTTGAAGATCGAGGGACTAGCGGGAGGGCCAACGAGCAGTACTTC
cdr3_aa: CSVEDRGTSGRANEQYF
j_call: TRBJ2-7
cdr3_length: 17
v_call: TRBV29-1
d_call: TRBD2
clone_size: -

cdr3_nt: TGTGCCAGTAGTAGGCTCGAAAAACTGTTTTTT
cdr3_aa: CASSRLEKLFF
j_call: TRBJ1-4
cdr3_length: 11
v_call: TRBV19
d_call: -
clone_size: -

cdr3_nt: TGCAGCGTTGCCCAGGGGGCCGGCTATGGCTACACCTTC
cdr3_aa: CSVAQGAGYGYTF
j_call: TRBJ1-2
cdr3_length: 13
v_call: TRBV29-1
d_call: TRBD1
clone_size: -

cdr3_nt: TGTGCCAGCAGCCTGGTGGGACTATCCTACAATGAGCAGTTCTTC
cdr3_aa: CASSLVGLSYNEQFF
j_call: TRBJ2-1
cdr3_length: 15
v_call: TRBV5-6
d_call: TRBD2
clone_size: -

cdr3_nt: TGTGCCAGCAGTGCAGGAGGAGAAAAACTGTTTTTT
cdr3_aa: CASSAGGEKLFF
j_call: TRBJ1-4
cdr3_length: 12
v_call: TRBV2
d_call: -
clone_size: -

cdr3_nt: TGTGCCAGCAGCTTAAATCGCGCAGGGCCCTACGAGCAGTACTTC
cdr3_aa: CASSLNRAGPYEQYF
j_call: TRBJ2-7
cdr3_length: 15
v_call: TRBV7-8
d_call: -
clone_size: -

cdr3_nt: TGTGCCAGCAGCATGACGACAGGGAACACTGAAGCTTTCTTT
cdr3_aa: CASSMTTGNTEAFF
j_call: TRBJ1-1
cdr3_length: 14
v_call: TRBV9
d_call: -
clone_size: -

cdr3_nt: TGTGCCAGCTCACCGAAAGCGGGAGCTGGAACCGGGGAGCTGTTTTTT
cdr3_aa: CASSPKAGAGTGELFF
j_call: TRBJ2-2
cdr3_length: 16
v_call: TRBV18
d_call: TRBD2
clone_size: -

cdr3_nt: TGTGCCAGCAGCCGCGAAAAGAACACTGAAGCTTTCTTT
cdr3_aa: CASSREKNTEAFF
j_call: TRBJ1-1
cdr3_length: 13
v_call: TRBV5-4
d_call: -
clone_size: -

cdr3_nt: TGTGCCAGCAGTTTAGGGACACCCTATGGCTACACCTTC
cdr3_aa: CASSLGTPYGYTF
j_call: TRBJ1-2
cdr3_length: 13
v_call: TRBV27
d_call: -
clone_size: -

cdr3_nt: TGCGCCAGCAGCATAAACAGGGAGTCCGGGGAGCTGTTTTTT
cdr3_aa: CASSINRESGELFF
j_call: TRBJ2-2
cdr3_length: 14
v_call: TRBV5-1
d_call: -
clone_size: -

cdr3_nt: TGTGCCAGCAGTATGGAGGTGACCTACGAGCAGTACTTC
cdr3_aa: CASSMEVTYEQYF
j_call: TRBJ2-7
cdr3_length: 13
v_call: TRBV6-1
d_call: -
clone_size: -

cdr3_nt: TGTGCCAGCACCCCCCCGGGGGGGGCAGGGGGCTACACCTTC
cdr3_aa: CASTPPGGAGGYTF
j_call: TRBJ1-2
cdr3_length: 14
v_call: TRBV28
d_call: -
clone_size: -

cdr3_nt: TGTGCCAGCAGTTTATTCGGGGTTAATGAGCAGTTCTTC
cdr3_aa: CASSLFGVNEQFF
j_call: TRBJ2-1
cdr3_length: 13
v_call: TRBV28
d_call: -
clone_size: -

cdr3_nt: TGTGCCAGTAGTATCTATCCAGCGATAGGAGATACGCAGTATTTT
cdr3_aa: CASSIYPAIGDTQYF
j_call: TRBJ2-3
cdr3_length: 15
v_call: TRBV19
d_call: -
clone_size: -

cdr3_nt: TGTGCCAGCAGGGTACAGGGTAACACTGAAGCTTTCTTT
cdr3_aa: CASRVQGNTEAFF
j_call: TRBJ1-1
cdr3_length: 13
v_call: TRBV6-5
d_call: -
clone_size: -

cdr3_nt: TGCGCCAGCAGTACTAGCGGGACCTACGAGCAGTACTTC
cdr3_aa: CASSTSGTYEQYF
j_call: TRBJ2-7
cdr3_length: 13
v_call: TRBV5-1
d_call: TRBD2
clone_size: -

cdr3_nt: TGTGCCAGCAGCTTTAGGACAGACCCTAGCACAGATACGCAGTATTTT
cdr3_aa: CASSFRTDPSTDTQYF
j_call: TRBJ2-3
cdr3_length: 16
v_call: TRBV11-2
d_call: -
clone_size: -

cdr3_nt: TGTGCCAGCAGTTTAAGCGCTCTGAGCAATCAGCCCCAGCATTTT
cdr3_aa: CASSLSALSNQPQHF
j_call: TRBJ1-5
cdr3_length: 15
v_call: TRBV28
d_call: -
clone_size: -

cdr3_nt: TGTGCCAGCAGTTGGGGGCGAGCGGGAGGCCCCTCAGATACGCAGTATTTT
cdr3_aa: CASSWGRAGGPSDTQYF
j_call: TRBJ2-3
cdr3_length: 17
v_call: TRBV28
d_call: TRBD2
clone_size: -

cdr3_nt: TGCGCCAGCAGCTTGGCGGGGACTGTGAACACTGAAGCTTTCTTT
cdr3_aa: CASSLAGTVNTEAFF
j_call: TRBJ1-1
cdr3_length: 15
v_call: TRBV5-1
d_call: -
clone_size: once

cdr3_nt: TGCAGCGTTTTGGCGGCTAGCGGGAGTGGTCGGCCAGATACGCAGTATTTT
cdr3_aa: CSVLAASGSGRPDTQYF
j_call: TRBJ2-3
cdr3_length: 17
v_call: TRBV29-1
d_call: TRBD2
clone_size: once

cdr3_nt: TGTGCCTGGAGGAGCGGGACTGGGGCCAACGTCCTGACTTTC
cdr3_aa: CAWRSGTGANVLTF
j_call: TRBJ2-6
cdr3_length: 14
v_call: TRBV30
d_call: TRBD2
clone_size: -

cdr3_nt: TGTGCCAGCAGTTTCGAGACAGGGACTGAAGCTTTCTTT
cdr3_aa: CASSFETGTEAFF
j_call: TRBJ1-1
cdr3_length: 13
v_call: TRBV6-4
d_call: TRBD1
clone_size: few

cdr3_nt: TGTGCCAGCAGCTTACAGGGGAAGGTTGGAAACACCATATATTTT
cdr3_aa: CASSLQGKVGNTIYF
j_call: TRBJ1-3
cdr3_length: 15
v_call: TRBV11-2
d_call: -
clone_size: -

cdr3_nt: TGCGCCAGCAGCCTTACTAGCGGGAGGGTTTTATTAGATACGCAGTATTTT
cdr3_aa: CASSLTSGRVLLDTQYF
j_call: TRBJ2-3
cdr3_length: 17
v_call: TRBV4-1
d_call: TRBD2
clone_size: once